The 3 T cell receptor beta chains in this list originate from one sample, sequenced in a study of beta chain features in type 1 diabetes. Expressed TCRB transcripts were sequenced, since all the RNA that had been isolated was reverse transcribed. The assay was immunoSEQ multiplex PCR, and TCRdb's table has in-frame clones only and misses some. Among more than 50,000 clones listed, about three fifths were seen once. Sequenced input: Tregs from blood. These receptors were collected from a woman between 18 and 29 years old in good health.

The chain combines TRBV10-3 with TRBJ2-6; D may be TRBD1 (5 bases). Germline CDR1 ENHRY, CDR2 SYGVKD. V lost 6 bases to trimming and J lost 8 bases, with 11 bases between them. This CDR3 comprises 13 residues. CDR3 region: CAIRNRSPNVLTF. The DNA of the CDR3 is TGTGCCATCAGGAACAGGTCCCCCAACGTCCTGACTTTC.

The chain joins TRBV11-3 to TRBJ1-2; D is possibly TRBD1 (6 bases). The CDR3 is 14 residues long. Germline V lookup: CDR1 SGHNT, CDR2 YENEEA. Trimming took 2 bases from V and 4 from J, leaving 11 bases between them. The CDR3 is CASSLQGGFYGYTF. As DNA, the CDR3 is TGTGCCAGCAGCTTACAAGGGGGATTCTATGGCTACACCTTC.

The genes are TRBV6-6 and TRBJ2-4, with 14 bases matching TRBD2. The V gene end was trimmed by 6 bases and the J gene end by 7 bases; junction bases not matched to a gene: 8. The V gene's germline CDR1 is MNHNY and CDR2 SVGAGI (reference sequence). The length of the CDR3 is 16 residues. CDR3 loop: CASRRLAGGLLNIQYF. The CDR3 nucleotides read TGTGCCAGCAGACGACTAGCGGGGGGGCTCCTTAACATTCAGTACTTC.